Listed here are 30 T cell receptor beta chains from one sample, sequenced in a study of cytomegalovirus exposure and HLA in healthy donors. Assay used: immunoSEQ multiplex PCR; TCRdb lists only in-frame clones, some missing. The data hold some 180,000 clones, with roughly 81% observed a single time. Sequencing was carried out using PBMCs. The source of these receptors is a woman under 40 in good health and CMV-seronegative.

This clone was counted a single time. The rearrangement joins TRBV28 to TRBJ1-2; tentatively, D is TRBD1 (6 bases). V was clipped by 6 bases and J by 8 bases, with 16 bases between them. This CDR3 has 13 amino acids. The germline CDR1 and CDR2 sequences are MDHEN and SYDVKM. The CDR3 DNA follows: TGTGCCAGCAGGAGGGACACTGTATCCGGCTACACCTTC. Translation gives CASRRDTVSGYTF.

The rearrangement uses TRBV29-1 and TRBJ1-2; D is unclear. Trimming stripped 0 bases from V and 7 bases from J, with 18 bases between. This CDR3 region has 15 residues. Germline V gives CDR1 SQVTM, CDR2 ANQGSEA. The CDR3 is CSVEDYSEGRGGYTF. In DNA, the CDR3 is TGCAGCGTTGAAGATTACAGCGAAGGTCGGGGTGGCTACACCTTC. The whole variable domain, filled in from reference TRBV29-1 and TRBJ1-2, reads SAVISQKPSRDICQRGTSLTIQCQVDSQVTMMFWYRQQPGQSLTLIATANQGSEATYESGFVIDKFPISRPNLTFSTLTVSNMSPEDSSIYLCSVEDYSEGRGGYTFGSGTRLTVV.

The chain joins TRBV5-1 to TRBJ2-5; 7 bases agree with TRBD1. Germline V gene data show CDR1 as SGHRS and CDR2 as YFSETQ. The CDR3 runs to 16 residues. The V gene end was trimmed by 1 base and the J gene end by 3 bases; junction bases not matched to a gene: 9. CDR3 sequence (DNA): TGCGCCAGCAGCTTGATCCAGGGGGAAAGGGAAGAGACCCAGTACTTC. Translation: CASSLIQGEREETQYF.

V gene TRBV30 combines with J gene TRBJ2-7, with 10 bases that match TRBD1. Trimming removed 4 bases from V and 3 bases from J; junction bases left unmatched: 9. CDR1 and CDR2 from the germline V gene are GTSNPN and SVGIG (reference sequence). The CDR3 loop spans 15 amino acids. The CDR3 sequence: CAWKAGRTGGYEQYF. DNA of the CDR3: TGTGCCTGGAAAGCAGGTAGGACAGGGGGCTACGAGCAGTACTTC.

The J gene is TRBJ2-7, the V gene TRBV27; TRBD2 aligns across 8 bases. This CDR3 has 15 residues. The V gene's germline CDR1 is MNHEY and CDR2 SMNVEV (reference sequence). Trimming at V came to 0 bases and at J to 7 bases, leaving 8 bases not matched to a gene. The CDR3 nucleotides read TGTGCCAGCAGTTTATCGAGCGGGGGTGGGTTGGAGCAGTACTTC. This gives the protein CASSLSSGGGLEQYF.

The chain combines TRBV27 with TRBJ1-5; a weak D match, TRBD1 (6 bases). The CDR3 has 20 residues. CDR1 is MNHEY and CDR2 is SMNVEV in the germline V gene (reference sequence). Trimming took off 5 bases at V and 2 bases at J, with 28 bases between the two ends. CDR3 sequence (DNA): TGTGCCAGCAGTCCCCTGAGAGCCGGGACACAGGGAACCGGCAATCAGCCCCAGCATTTT. Its protein is CASSPLRAGTQGTGNQPQHF.

V gene TRBV19 combines with J gene TRBJ2-7; 12 bases fit TRBD2. The CDR3 is made up of 15 amino acids. Germline CDR1 is LNHDA and CDR2 is SQIVND (reference sequence). V was clipped by 6 bases and J by 3 bases; unmatched bases: 6. For the CDR3, the DNA is TGTGCCAGTAGCGAGACTAGCGGGAGTTTCTACGAGCAGTACTTC. As protein: CASSETSGSFYEQYF.

The chain recombines TRBV13 with TRBJ1-5; D unresolved. Germline V gene data show CDR1 as PRHDT and CDR2 as FYEKMQ (reference sequence). CDR3 size: 22 residues. V dropped 2 bases and J dropped 0 bases, with 29 bases sitting between them. CDR3 DNA: TGTGCCAGCAGCTTACTTACTTCCTTGGAGCAGCCCCCCGGATATAGCAATCAGCCCCAGCATTTT. It translates to CASSLLTSLEQPPGYSNQPQHF.

V is TRBV4-1 and J is TRBJ1-5; 7 positions agree with TRBD1. V gave up 1 base and J gave up 6 bases; unmatched junction bases: 12. Germline V gives CDR1 MGHRA, CDR2 YSYEKL. This CDR3 region has 17 residues. Here the CDR3 reads CASSQAVLQGSRQPQHF. CDR3 coding DNA: TGCGCCAGCAGCCAAGCCGTCCTACAGGGGTCGCGTCAGCCCCAGCATTTT.

CDR3 sequence reads: CASKRDRGFNSNSPLHF. The CDR3 DNA reads TGTGCCAGCAAACGGGACAGGGGGTTCAATTCTAATTCACCCCTCCACTTT. This chain links TRBV28 with TRBJ1-6; TRBD1 agrees at 11 bases. This CDR3 has 17 amino acids. Germline CDR1 MDHEN, CDR2 SYDVKM. V lost 7 bases, J lost 6 bases, and 11 bases stayed unmatched.

The chain is built from TRBV5-4 and TRBJ1-1; D is possibly TRBD1 (6 bases). The V and J ends lost 0 bases and 11 bases respectively, with 14 bases between them. Germline values: CDR1 SGHNT, CDR2 YYREEE (reference sequence). The CDR3 has 13 amino acids. The CDR3 here is CASSLAGAAVAFF. The CDR3 region has the DNA TGTGCCAGCAGCTTGGCAGGGGCCGCCGTGGCTTTCTTT.

The chain couples TRBV15 to TRBJ2-1; D is perhaps TRBD2 (5 bases). The V end was cut by 3 bases, the J end by 3 bases, with 6 bases between. CDR1 and CDR2 from the germline V gene are LNHNV and YYDKDF (reference sequence). The CDR3 has 13 amino acids. The CDR3 nucleotides read TGTGCCACCAGCAGGACTAACTACAATGAGCAGTTCTTC. Its protein product is CATSRTNYNEQFF. The full variable domain, with the rest looked up from reference TRBV15 and TRBJ2-1, is DAMVIQNPRYQVTQFGKPVTLSCSQTLNHNVMYWYQQKSSQAPKLLFHYYDKDFNNEADTPDNFQSRRPNTSFCFLDIRSPGLGDTAMYLCATSRTNYNEQFFGPGTRLTVL.

V is TRBV27 and J is TRBJ1-1, with 8 positions matching TRBD1. CDR1 MNHEY and CDR2 SMNVEV come from the germline V gene (reference sequence). The CDR3 length is 14 residues. The J segment lost 6 bases and the V segment lost 5 bases, leaving 8 bases of the junction unmatched. CDR3 DNA sequence: TGTGCCAGCAGTCGTTGGGGGGGACAGGCTGAAGCTTTCTTT. Translation gives CASSRWGGQAEAFF.

This CDR3 reads CAWGGYSTEAFF. CDR3 DNA: TGTGCCTGGGGCGGGTATAGCACTGAAGCTTTCTTT. The rearrangement joins TRBV30 to TRBJ1-1, with D unresolved. The V gene's germline CDR1 is GTSNPN and CDR2 SVGIG (reference sequence). This CDR3 is 12 amino acids long. Trimming stripped 5 bases from V and 4 bases from J, with 11 bases between.

The rearrangement links TRBV2 to TRBJ2-5, with TRBD1 matching 9 bases. CDR1 and CDR2 from the germline V gene are SNHLY and FYNNEI. The CDR3 has 15 amino acids. J gave up 5 bases and V 4 bases, and 8 bases lay outside the gene matches. DNA of the CDR3: TGTGCCAGCAGTGTACAGGGGGCTTTTCAGGAGACCCAGTACTTC. This codes for CASSVQGAFQETQYF.

This rearrangement joins TRBV10-2 to TRBJ1-3; 8 bases are a match to TRBD1. The CDR3 spans 17 residues. J gave up 0 bases and V 6 bases, and 10 bases lay outside the gene matches. Germline V gene sequence: CDR1 WSHSY, CDR2 SAAADI. The CDR3 sequence: CASRAGQGLSSGNTIYF. The DNA for the CDR3 is TGCGCCAGCAGGGCAGGACAGGGCCTCTCCTCTGGAAACACCATATATTTT.

This clone was seen more than once but under ten times. DNA of the CDR3: TGTGCCAGCAGCGCTGGACTAGCGATTCAGTACTTC. Amino acids: CASSAGLAIQYF. The chain links TRBV7-9 to TRBJ2-7; 9 nucleotides agree with TRBD2. CDR3 length equals 12 residues. Germline V gives CDR1 SEHNR, CDR2 FQNEAQ (reference sequence). V gave up 5 bases and J gave up 10 bases; unmatched junction bases: 6. Supplemented by reference TRBV7-9 and TRBJ2-7, the full variable domain reads DTGVSQNPRHKITKRGQNVTFRCDPISEHNRLYWYRQTLGQGPEFLTYFQNEAQLEKSRLLSDRFSAERPKGSFSTLEIQRTEQGDSAMYLCASSAGLAIQYFGPGTRLTVT.

The chain employs TRBV10-3 and TRBJ2-7; D is unresolved. CDR1 and CDR2 from the germline V gene are ENHRY and SYGVKD. The CDR3 is made up of 12 amino acids. The ends were cut back, 2 bases at V and 3 bases at J, with 5 bases in the middle. The CDR3 coding sequence is TGTGCCATCAGTGAGACAGACTACGAGCAGTACTTC. It translates to CAISETDYEQYF.

Only a few counts were recorded for this clone. This chain connects TRBV2 to TRBJ2-1, with 7 positions matching TRBD1. Germline CDR1 is SNHLY and CDR2 is FYNNEI. The length of the CDR3 is 12 residues. V lost 8 bases to trimming and J lost 7 bases; unmatched junction nucleotides: 5. The DNA of the CDR3 is TGTGCCAGCCTAGGGACAGTTAATGAGCAGTTCTTC. It yields the protein CASLGTVNEQFF.

This clone appeared a few times. V is TRBV6-5 and J is TRBJ2-7, with 9 bases aligning to TRBD1. The germline V gene encodes CDR1 MNHEY and CDR2 SVGAGI. CDR3 length equals 13 residues. The ends lost 6 bases at V and 5 bases at J; junction bases unmatched: 5. CDR3 region: CASRTQGANEQYF. Here the CDR3 DNA reads TGTGCCAGCAGAACACAGGGGGCGAACGAGCAGTACTTC.

J is TRBJ2-7 and V is TRBV6-1; TRBD1 matches at 8 bases. Germline lookup yields CDR1 MNHNS and CDR2 SASEGT. V lost 3 bases to trimming and J lost 4 bases; unmatched junction nucleotides: 8. This CDR3 spans 15 amino acids. In DNA form, the CDR3 reads TGTGCCAGCAGTGATGACCAGGGGGCAGTTTACGAGCAGTACTTC. Protein: CASSDDQGAVYEQYF.

The chain has TRBV30 and TRBJ1-4, with a possible D match to TRBD1 (6 bases). This CDR3 has 14 amino acids. The germline gives CDR1 GTSNPN, CDR2 SVGIG (reference sequence). V dropped 2 bases and J dropped 8 bases, with 15 bases sitting between them. In DNA, the CDR3 is TGTGCCTGGAGTAAGAATTATCAGGGGGAAAAACTGTTTTTT. This translates into CAWSKNYQGEKLFF.

The rearrangement joins TRBV18 to TRBJ2-5, with D possibly matching TRBD1 (5 bases). The CDR3 loop spans 15 amino acids. V was clipped by 2 bases and J by 4 bases, with 14 bases between them. The germline V gene has CDR1 KGHSH and CDR2 LQKENI. CDR3 residues: CASSPNLGHGETQYF. The CDR3 DNA reads TGTGCCAGCTCACCAAATCTGGGGCACGGAGAGACCCAGTACTTC. Based on the CDR3 plus reference TRBV18 and TRBJ2-5, the full variable domain is NAGVMQNPRHLVRRRGQEARLRCSPMKGHSHVYWYRQLPEEGLKFMVYLQKENIIDESGMPKERFSAEFPKEGPSILRIQQVVRGDSAAYFCASSPNLGHGETQYFGPGTRLLVL.

The chain recombines TRBV5-1 with TRBJ2-3; TRBD2 might be the D (6 bases). The V and J ends lost 1 base and 4 bases respectively, with 13 bases between them. Germline lookup yields CDR1 SGHRS and CDR2 YFSETQ. The CDR3 length is 15 residues. The CDR3 nucleotides are TGCGCCAGCAGCTTGAAGCAGCCGGGGGCAGATACGCAGTATTTT. It is translated as CASSLKQPGADTQYF.

The CDR3 reads CASSQGVSQAGSETQYF. CDR3 sequence (DNA): TGTGCCAGCAGCCAAGGGGTTAGTCAGGCTGGATCGGAGACCCAGTACTTC. This chain joins TRBV14 and TRBJ2-5; unclear D gene. Germline-derived CDR1 and CDR2 are SGHDN and FVKESK. The V gene lost 1 base and the J gene lost 5 bases, with 20 bases spanning the gap. This CDR3 has 17 amino acids.

The chain uses TRBV5-1 and TRBJ1-4, with D possibly being TRBD1 (6 bases). Per germline, CDR1 SGHRS and CDR2 YFSETQ. This CDR3 contains 17 residues. V shed 4 bases and J shed 1 base, with 17 bases lying between them. The CDR3 here is CASSPGQGLGTNEKLFF. In nucleotides, the CDR3 is TGCGCCAGCAGCCCGGGCCAGGGGTTAGGAACTAATGAAAAACTGTTTTTT.

The chain links TRBV15 to TRBJ1-1; D is perhaps TRBD1 (5 bases). The CDR3 totals 15 residues. V was clipped by 0 bases and J by 8 bases, with 16 bases between them. Germline assignment: CDR1 LNHNV and CDR2 YYDKDF (reference sequence). DNA of the CDR3: TGTGCCACCAGCAGAGATCCCACCCCAGGGCTCGAAGCTTTCTTT. Translation: CATSRDPTPGLEAFF.

CDR3 region: CASSLGQGETQYF. DNA of the CDR3: TGTGCCAGCAGCTTGGGACAGGGAGAGACCCAGTACTTC. The chain is built from TRBV5-4 and TRBJ2-5, with 7 bases fitting TRBD1. CDR1 and CDR2 (germline): SGHNT, YYREEE (reference sequence). This CDR3 spans 13 amino acids. J gave up 4 bases and V 0 bases, and 0 bases lay outside the gene matches.

This clone was seen once. V is TRBV28 and J is TRBJ1-5, with 7 bases matching TRBD1. Germline assignment: CDR1 MDHEN and CDR2 SYDVKM. The V and J ends lost 5 bases and 1 base, in that order; junction bases with no gene match: 2. This CDR3 spans 14 amino acids. The CDR3 region is CASSQQGSNQPQHF. CDR3 DNA sequence: TGTGCCAGCAGTCAACAGGGGAGCAATCAGCCCCAGCATTTT.

The chain has TRBV9 and TRBJ1-1; D uncertain. Germline CDR1 reads SGDLS; CDR2 reads YYNGEE. Trimming shortened V by 0 bases and J by 3 bases, and 15 bases separated the two germline ends. The CDR3 consists of 16 residues. CDR3 protein: CASSVGAGGPDTEAFF. As DNA, the CDR3 is TGTGCCAGCAGCGTAGGGGCAGGTGGTCCAGACACTGAAGCTTTCTTT.